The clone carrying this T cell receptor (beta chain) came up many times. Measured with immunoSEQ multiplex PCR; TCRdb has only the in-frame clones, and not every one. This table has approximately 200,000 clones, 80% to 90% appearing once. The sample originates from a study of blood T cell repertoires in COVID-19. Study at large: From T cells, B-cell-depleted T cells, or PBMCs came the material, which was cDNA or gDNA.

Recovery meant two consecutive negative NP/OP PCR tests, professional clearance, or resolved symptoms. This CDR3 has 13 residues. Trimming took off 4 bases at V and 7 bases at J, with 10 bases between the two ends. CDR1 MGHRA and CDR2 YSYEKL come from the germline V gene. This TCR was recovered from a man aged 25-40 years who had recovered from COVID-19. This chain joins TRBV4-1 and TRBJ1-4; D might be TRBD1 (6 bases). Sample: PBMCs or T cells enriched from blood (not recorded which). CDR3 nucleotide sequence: TGCGCCAGCAGCCTCACAGGGACTGAAAAACTGTTTTTT. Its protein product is CASSLTGTEKLFF.